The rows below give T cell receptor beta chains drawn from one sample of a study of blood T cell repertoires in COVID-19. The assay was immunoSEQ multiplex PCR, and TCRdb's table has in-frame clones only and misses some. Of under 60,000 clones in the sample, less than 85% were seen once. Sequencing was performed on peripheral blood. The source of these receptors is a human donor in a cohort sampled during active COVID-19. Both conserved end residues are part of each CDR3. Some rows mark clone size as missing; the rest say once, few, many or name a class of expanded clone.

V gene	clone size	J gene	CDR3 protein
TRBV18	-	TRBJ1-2	CASSPSSYRDPGYGYTF
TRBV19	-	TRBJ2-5	CASSSFGKTETQYF
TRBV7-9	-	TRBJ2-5	CAAGVAGGPETQYF
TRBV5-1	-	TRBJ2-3	CASSPYPDTQYF
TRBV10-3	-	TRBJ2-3	CAISESSDTQYF
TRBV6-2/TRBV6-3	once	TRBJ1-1	CASSWGTGWGGTTEAFF
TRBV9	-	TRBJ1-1	CASSPSRGTEAFF
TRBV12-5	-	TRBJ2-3	CASGLRLAQYF
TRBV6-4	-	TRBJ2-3	CASSEGQGAAVASTDTQYF
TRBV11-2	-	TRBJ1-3	CASSLGQGSRNTIYF
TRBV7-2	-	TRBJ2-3	CASCRGGGTDTQYF
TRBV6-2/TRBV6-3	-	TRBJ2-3	CASSSGQPTDTQYF
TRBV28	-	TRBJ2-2	CASSYSLAPTGELFF
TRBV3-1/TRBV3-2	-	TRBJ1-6	CASTSRSGTGRFSPLHF
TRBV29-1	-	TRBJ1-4	CSASTGVREKLFF
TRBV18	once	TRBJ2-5	CASSLNTNRGHETQYF
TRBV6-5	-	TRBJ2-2	CASRDRVVPGELFF
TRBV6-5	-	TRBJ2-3	CASRYRGRDGSQYF
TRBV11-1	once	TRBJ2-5	CASSSRSGRLGETQYF
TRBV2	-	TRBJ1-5	CASDQGNQPQHF
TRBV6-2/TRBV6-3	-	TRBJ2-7	CASSYGQGAYEQYF
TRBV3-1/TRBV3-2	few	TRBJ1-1	CASSLSVNTEAFF
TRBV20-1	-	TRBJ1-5	CSASGGPGGNQPQHF
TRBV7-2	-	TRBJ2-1	CASSSTGTTNEQFF
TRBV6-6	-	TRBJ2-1	CASSSRLAGPYNEQFF
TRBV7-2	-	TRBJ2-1	CASSLAPGRGDNEQFF
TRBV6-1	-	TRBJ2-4	CASSDENIQYF
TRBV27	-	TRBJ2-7	CASSLSGGSYEQYF
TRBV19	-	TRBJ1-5	CASSTSTDSNQPQHF
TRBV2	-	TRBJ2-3	CASGAGAGVADTQYF
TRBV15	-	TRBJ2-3	CATSRDSVQVDTQYF
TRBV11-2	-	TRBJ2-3	CASSLDFGRGTDTQYF
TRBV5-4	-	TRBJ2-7	CASSPGQGHEQYF
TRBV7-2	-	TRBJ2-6	CASSLAWAGASSGANVLTF
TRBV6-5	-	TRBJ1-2	CASTRQGSPDGYTF